This T cell receptor (beta chain) originates from a study of T cell changes during pregnancy in multiple sclerosis. CDR1 is SNHLY, CDR2 FYNNEI, per germline. This CDR3 spans 13 amino acids. V lost 3 bases and J lost 8, with 10 bases in between. Sequencing was performed with immunoSEQ multiplex PCR; in TCRdb, only in-frame clones are kept and a portion is missing. The sample records 45,000 to 55,000 clones, roughly 90% being singletons. The TCR sequence derives from a female donor in good health, enrolled as a control in a pregnancy study. The sequenced sample was CD4+ T cells from peripheral blood mononuclear cells, obtained after pregnancy. J is TRBJ1-4 and V is TRBV2, with TRBD1 as a possible D gene (6 bases). Written as DNA, the CDR3 is TGTGCCAGCAGTGATAGGGGGTGGGAAAAACTGTTTTTT. Translation gives CASSDRGWEKLFF.